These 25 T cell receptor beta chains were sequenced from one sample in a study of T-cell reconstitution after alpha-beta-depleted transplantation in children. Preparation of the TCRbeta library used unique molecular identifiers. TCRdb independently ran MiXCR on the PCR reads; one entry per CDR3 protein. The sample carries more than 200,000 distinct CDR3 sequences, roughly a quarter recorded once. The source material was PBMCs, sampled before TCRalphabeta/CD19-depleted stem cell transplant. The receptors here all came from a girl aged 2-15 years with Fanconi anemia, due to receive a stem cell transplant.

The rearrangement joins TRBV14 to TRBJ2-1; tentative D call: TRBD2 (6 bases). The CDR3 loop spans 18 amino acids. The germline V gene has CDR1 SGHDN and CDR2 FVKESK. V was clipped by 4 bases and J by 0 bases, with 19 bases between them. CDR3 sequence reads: CASSPVGGRSSSYNEQFF. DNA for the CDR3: TGTGCCAGCAGCCCTGTAGGTGGGAGGTCCTCCTCCTACAATGAGCAGTTCTTC.

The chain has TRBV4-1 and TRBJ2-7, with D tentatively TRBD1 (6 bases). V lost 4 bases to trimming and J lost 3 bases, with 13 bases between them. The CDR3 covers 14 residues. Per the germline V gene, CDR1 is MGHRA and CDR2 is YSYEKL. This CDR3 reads CASSPRDNFYEQYF. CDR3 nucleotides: TGCGCCAGCAGCCCCCGGGACAACTTCTACGAGCAGTACTTC.

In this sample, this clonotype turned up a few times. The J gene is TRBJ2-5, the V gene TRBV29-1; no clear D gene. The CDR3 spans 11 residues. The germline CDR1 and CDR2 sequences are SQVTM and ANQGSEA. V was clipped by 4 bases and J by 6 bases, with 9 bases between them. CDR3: CSVATMKTQYF. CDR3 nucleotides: TGCAGCGTTGCTACCATGAAGACCCAGTACTTC.

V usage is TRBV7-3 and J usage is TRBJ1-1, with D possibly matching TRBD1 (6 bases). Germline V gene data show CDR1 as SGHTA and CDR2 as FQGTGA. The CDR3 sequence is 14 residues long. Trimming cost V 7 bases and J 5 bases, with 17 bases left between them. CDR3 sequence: CASTFGAQGTEAFF. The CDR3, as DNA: TGTGCCAGCACCTTTGGCGCGCAGGGGACTGAAGCTTTCTTT.

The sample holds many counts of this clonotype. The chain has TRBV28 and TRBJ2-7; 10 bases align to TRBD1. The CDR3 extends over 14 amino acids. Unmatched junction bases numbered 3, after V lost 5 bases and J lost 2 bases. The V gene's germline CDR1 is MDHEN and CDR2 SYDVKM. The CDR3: CASSRGQGAYEQYF. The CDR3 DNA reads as TGTGCCAGCAGTCGCGGACAGGGGGCCTACGAGCAGTACTTC.

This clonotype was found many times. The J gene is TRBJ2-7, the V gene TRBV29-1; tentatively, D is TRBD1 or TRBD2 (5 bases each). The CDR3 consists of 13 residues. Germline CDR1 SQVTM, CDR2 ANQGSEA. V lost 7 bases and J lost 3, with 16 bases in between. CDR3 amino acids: CSATGGSFYEQYF. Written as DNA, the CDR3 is TGCAGCGCAACTGGGGGTAGCTTCTACGAGCAGTACTTC.

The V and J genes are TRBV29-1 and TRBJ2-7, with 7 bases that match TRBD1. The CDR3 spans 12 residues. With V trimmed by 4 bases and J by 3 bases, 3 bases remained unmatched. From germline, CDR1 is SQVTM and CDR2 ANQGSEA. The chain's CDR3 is CSVVSGGYEQYV. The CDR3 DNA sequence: TGCAGCGTTGTGTCAGGGGGCTACGAGCAGTACGTC.

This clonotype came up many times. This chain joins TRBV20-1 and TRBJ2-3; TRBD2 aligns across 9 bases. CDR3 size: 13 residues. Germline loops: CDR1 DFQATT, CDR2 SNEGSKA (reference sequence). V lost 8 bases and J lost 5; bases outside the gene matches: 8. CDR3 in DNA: TGCAGTCCCCCTAGCGGGAAGGGAGATACGCAGTATTTT. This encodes CSPPSGKGDTQYF.

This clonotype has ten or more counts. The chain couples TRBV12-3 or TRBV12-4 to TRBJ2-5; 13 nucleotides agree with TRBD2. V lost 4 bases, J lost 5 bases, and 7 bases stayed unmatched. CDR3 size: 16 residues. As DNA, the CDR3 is TGTGCCAGCAGTTCAGGACTAGCGGGAGAATGGGAGACCCAGTACTTC. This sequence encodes CASSSGLAGEWETQYF.

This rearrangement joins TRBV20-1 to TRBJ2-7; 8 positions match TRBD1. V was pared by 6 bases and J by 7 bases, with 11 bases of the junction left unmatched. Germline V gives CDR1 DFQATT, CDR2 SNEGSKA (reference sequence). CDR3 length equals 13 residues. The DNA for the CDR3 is TGCAGTGCCCCTAGGGCAGGGGGCTGGGAGCAGTACTTC. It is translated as CSAPRAGGWEQYF.

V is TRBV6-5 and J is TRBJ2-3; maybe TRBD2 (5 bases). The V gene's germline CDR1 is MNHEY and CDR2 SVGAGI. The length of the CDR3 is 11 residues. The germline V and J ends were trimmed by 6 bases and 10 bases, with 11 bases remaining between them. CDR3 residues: CASRRALAQYF. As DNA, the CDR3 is TGTGCCAGCAGGAGGGCTCTTGCGCAGTATTTT.

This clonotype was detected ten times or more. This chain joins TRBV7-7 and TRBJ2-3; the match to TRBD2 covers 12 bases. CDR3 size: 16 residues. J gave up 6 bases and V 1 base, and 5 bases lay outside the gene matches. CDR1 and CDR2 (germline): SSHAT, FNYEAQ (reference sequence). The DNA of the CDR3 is TGTGCCAGCAGCTTAGGACTAGCGGGAGTCGGCGATACGCAGTATTTT. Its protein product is CASSLGLAGVGDTQYF.

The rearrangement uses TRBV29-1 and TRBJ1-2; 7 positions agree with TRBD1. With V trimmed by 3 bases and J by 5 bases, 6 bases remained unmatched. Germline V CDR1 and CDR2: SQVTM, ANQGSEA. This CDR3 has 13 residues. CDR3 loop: CSVEAGTAYGYTF. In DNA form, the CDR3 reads TGCAGCGTTGAGGCCGGGACAGCATATGGCTACACCTTC.

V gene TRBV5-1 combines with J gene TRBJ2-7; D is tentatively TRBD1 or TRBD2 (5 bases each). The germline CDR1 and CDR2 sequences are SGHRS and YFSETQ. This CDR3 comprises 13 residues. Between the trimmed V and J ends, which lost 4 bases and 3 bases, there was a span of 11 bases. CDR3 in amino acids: CASSEGTIYEQYF. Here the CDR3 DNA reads TGCGCCAGCAGCGAGGGGACCATCTACGAGCAGTACTTC.

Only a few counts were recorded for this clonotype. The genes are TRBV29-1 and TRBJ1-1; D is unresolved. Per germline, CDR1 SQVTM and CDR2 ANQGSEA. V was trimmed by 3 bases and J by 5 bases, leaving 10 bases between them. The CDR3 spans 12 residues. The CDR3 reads CSVDPGRTEAFF. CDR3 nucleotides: TGCAGCGTTGACCCCGGGCGTACTGAAGCTTTCTTT.

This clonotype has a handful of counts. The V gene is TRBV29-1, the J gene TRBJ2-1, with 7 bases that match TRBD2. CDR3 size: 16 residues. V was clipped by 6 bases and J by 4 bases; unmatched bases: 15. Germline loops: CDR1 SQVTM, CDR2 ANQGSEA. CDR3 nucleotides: TGCAGCGTCGAACCGGGAAAGGCGGGGGAGTACAATGAGCAGTTCTTC. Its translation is CSVEPGKAGEYNEQFF.

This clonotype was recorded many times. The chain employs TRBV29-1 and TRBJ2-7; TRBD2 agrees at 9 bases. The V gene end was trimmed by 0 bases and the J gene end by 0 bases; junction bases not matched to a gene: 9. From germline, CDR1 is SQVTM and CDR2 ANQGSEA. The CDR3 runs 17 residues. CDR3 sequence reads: CSVEEPLLAGDSYEQYF. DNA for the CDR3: TGCAGCGTTGAAGAACCTCTCTTAGCGGGAGACTCCTACGAGCAGTACTTC.

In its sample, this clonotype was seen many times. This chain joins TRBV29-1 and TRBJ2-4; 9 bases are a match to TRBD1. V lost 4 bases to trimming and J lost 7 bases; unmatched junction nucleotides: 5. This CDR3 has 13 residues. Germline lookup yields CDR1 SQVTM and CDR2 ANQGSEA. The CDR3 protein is CSVVMTGGNIQYF. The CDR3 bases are TGCAGCGTTGTGATGACAGGGGGGAACATTCAGTACTTC. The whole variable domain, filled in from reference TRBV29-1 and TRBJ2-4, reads SAVISQKPSRDICQRGTSLTIQCQVDSQVTMMFWYRQQPGQSLTLIATANQGSEATYESGFVIDKFPISRPNLTFSTLTVSNMSPEDSSIYLCSVVMTGGNIQYFGAGTRLSVL.

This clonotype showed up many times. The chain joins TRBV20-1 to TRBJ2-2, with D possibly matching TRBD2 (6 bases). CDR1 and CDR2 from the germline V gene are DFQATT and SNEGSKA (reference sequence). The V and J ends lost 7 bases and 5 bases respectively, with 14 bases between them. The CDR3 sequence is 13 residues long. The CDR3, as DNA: TGCAGTGTCTTAGCGGATGGTACCGGGGAGCTGTTTTTT. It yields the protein CSVLADGTGELFF.

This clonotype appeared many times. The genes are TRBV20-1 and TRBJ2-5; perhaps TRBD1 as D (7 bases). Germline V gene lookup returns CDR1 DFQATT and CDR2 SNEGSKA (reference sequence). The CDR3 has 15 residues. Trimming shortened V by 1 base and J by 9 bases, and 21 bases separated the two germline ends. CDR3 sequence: CSARASEGALRPQYF. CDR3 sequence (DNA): TGCAGTGCTAGAGCTTCGGAGGGGGCCTTACGCCCCCAGTACTTC.

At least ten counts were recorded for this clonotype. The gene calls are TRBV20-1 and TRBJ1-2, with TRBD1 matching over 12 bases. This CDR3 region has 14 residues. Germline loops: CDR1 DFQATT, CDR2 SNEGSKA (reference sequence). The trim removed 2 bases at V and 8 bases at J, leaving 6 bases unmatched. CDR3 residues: CSARTGQGASGYTF. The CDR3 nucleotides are TGCAGTGCTAGAACGGGACAGGGGGCATCCGGCTACACCTTC.

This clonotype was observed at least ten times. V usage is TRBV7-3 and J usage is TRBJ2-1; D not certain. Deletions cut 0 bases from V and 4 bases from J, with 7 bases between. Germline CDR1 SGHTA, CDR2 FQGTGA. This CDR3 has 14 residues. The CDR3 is CASSLTVGYNEQFF. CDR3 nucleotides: TGTGCCAGCAGCTTAACGGTGGGATACAATGAGCAGTTCTTC.

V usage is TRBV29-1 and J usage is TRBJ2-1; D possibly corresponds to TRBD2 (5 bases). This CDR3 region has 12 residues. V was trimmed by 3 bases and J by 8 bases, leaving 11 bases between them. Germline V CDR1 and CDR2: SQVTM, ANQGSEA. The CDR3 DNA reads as TGCAGCGTTGAGATAACTAGGGATGAGCAGTTCTTC. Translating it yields CSVEITRDEQFF.

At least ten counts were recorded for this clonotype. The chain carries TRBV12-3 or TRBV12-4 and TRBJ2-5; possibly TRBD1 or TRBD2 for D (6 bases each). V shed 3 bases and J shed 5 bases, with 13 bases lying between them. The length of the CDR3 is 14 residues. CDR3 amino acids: CASSFAGGGETQYF. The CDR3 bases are TGTGCCAGCAGTTTCGCCGGGGGCGGGGAGACCCAGTACTTC.

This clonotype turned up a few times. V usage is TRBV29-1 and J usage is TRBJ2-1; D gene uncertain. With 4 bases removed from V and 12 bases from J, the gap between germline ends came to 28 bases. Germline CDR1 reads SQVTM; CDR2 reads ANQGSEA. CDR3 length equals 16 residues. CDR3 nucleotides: TGCAGCGTTGTCCCCCCACCTACTTCCTACCGAGGTGTGCAGTTCTTC. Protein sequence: CSVVPPPTSYRGVQFF.